This TCR beta chain was obtained from a study of identical twins (TCRdb year 2016). In terms of the full investigation: The study deep-sequenced TCR alpha and beta repertoires from monozygotic twins, unrelated adults of various ages and cord blood to test whether fetal clonotypes persist. Replicate twin experiments were performed at different times using different library preparation protocols to rule out contamination.

The library relied on 5' RACE. For sequencing, an Illumina HiSeq 2000 was employed. Template switching added a universal primer binding site, and the final cDNA carried a unique molecular identifier that allowed TCR cDNA molecules to be counted accurately. First-strand cDNA for TCR alpha and beta chains was synthesized from specific primers in the conserved constant-segment region. To control for contamination, every cDNA library carried two barcodes: a SMART-Mk sample barcode plus Illumina barcodes. TruSeq adapter sequences along with Illumina sample barcodes were introduced in two successive PCR steps. Sequencing of the TCR alpha and beta cDNA libraries was done on the Illumina HiSeq platform using custom primers. The study's own analysis went as follows. MiGEC was used to process raw reads and extract unique molecular identifiers, and MiXCR was used to find CDR3 positions. For each individual, recombination models were inferred using an EM algorithm with the repgenHMM and IGoR tools. Shared clonotype analysis was performed with the tcR package in R, normalizing sharing by the product of cloneset sizes. To study raw recombination without the effects of thymic and clonal selection, out-of-frame nonproductive sequences were analyzed. TCRdb took the public reads, trimmed them with fastp at Q25, ran MiXCR for clone calling and kept in-frame beta chains. Rows with one shared CDR3 protein collapse into an entry with the most common genes and DNA. The V and J calls were determined by TCRdb, not by the authors. For this sample there are 400,000 to 500,000 distinct CDR3 sequences; roughly 20% appear just once. The ten largest clones take up about 12% of the sample.

V is clipped by 1 base and J by 4 bases, and the sequence between their germline boundaries is 13 bases long. CDR1 and CDR2 are drawn from the germline V gene: LGHNA, YNFKEQ. The CDR3 goes from the cysteine to the phenylalanine over 15 residues. Kept here is only the CDR3 DNA, which spans 45 bases and is read in frame from base 1. With regard to this clonotype: Its target antigen remains unknown. One base away there is no much larger clone; base qualities are not given.

Study-level results and caveats: Fewer insertions were carried by abundant cord blood beta clonotypes, a similar but weaker trend appeared in young adult naive repertoires, and no such trend appeared in memory repertoires. Conclusions relied on cross-sectional statistical analysis, since the same donors could not be followed over many years. Excess twin sharing in beta out-of-frame sequences was weaker because fewer shared sequences lowered the signal-to-noise ratio. Zero-insertion analyses could be partly confounded by invariant T cells such as MAIT and iNKT, though diverse VJ usage argued against such confounding for most clonotypes. Compared with coincidental sharing between unrelated individuals, an excess of low generation-probability sequences was observed among out-of-frame TCR alpha sequences shared between twins. In monozygotic twins, out-of-frame TCR alpha sharing was systematically underestimated by recombination models, although the models agreed with sharing between unrelated individuals.

Only healthy Caucasian donors were included. Three unrelated non-twin adults were additionally sequenced: a male aged 18 to 30, a male aged 50 to 60 and a female aged 50 to 60. Using Miltenyi CD45RO+ enrichment and human naive T-cell isolation kits, memory (CD45RO+) and naive T cells were isolated from PBMC. The chain is made from TRBV4-2 and TRBJ2-5; tentative D gene TRBD2, with 6 bases matching. The origin of this receptor is a man over 45 in good health. Sequenced input: naive T cells sorted from blood. The cell subset or site label of this sample denotes: cells isolated with a human naive T-cell isolation kit. In nucleotide form, the sequence is TGTGCCAGCAGCCAAGTTGGTGGAGGGGTAGAGACCCAGTACTTC. Protein translation: CASSQVGGGVETQYF.